This TCR beta chain was observed in a study of T cell responses to AZD1222 COVID-19 vaccine. Study summary: Whether given at about 4 or about 12 weeks, second doses were pooled.

Clones were sequenced by immunoSEQ multiplex PCR, and TCRdb holds only the in-frame ones, with some missing. Among around 72,000 clones listed, around 87% were seen once. Germline CDR1 reads LNHDA; CDR2 reads SQIVND (reference sequence). This CDR3 has 14 residues. Trimming cost V 1 base and J 4 bases, with 8 bases left between them. The TCR was taken from an adult in good health. The sample was peripheral blood, taken on day 0 of AZD1222 vaccination. The chain combines TRBV19 with TRBJ2-1; D is perhaps TRBD1 or TRBD2 (5 bases each). The CDR3 loop is CASSIGDVYNEQFF. CDR3 sequence (DNA): TGTGCCAGTAGTATAGGGGACGTATACAATGAGCAGTTCTTC.